This T cell receptor (beta chain) was sequenced in a study of response to subunit inactivated influenza vaccine. In TCRdb, the RT-PCR reads were re-called with MiXCR into one record per CDR3 protein. The sample has a few hundred thousand distinct CDR3 sequences, 11% to 15% seen once. Study-wide results and caveats: That few new T cells are recruited by each seasonal influenza vaccination was the authors' suggestion.

The CDR3 runs 14 residues. Germline values: CDR1 MDHEN, CDR2 SYDVKM. V lost 5 bases and J 6 bases, leaving 14 bases between the germline ends. In the case of this clonotype: Its antigen is as yet unknown.

This clonotype originated in a man aged 50 to 59 who received an inactivated influenza vaccine. Material: PBMCs from blood, obtained 11 to 12 days after vaccination. The gene calls are TRBV28 and TRBJ2-1; unclear D gene. CDR3 sequence: CASSPRGSVNEQFF. For the CDR3, the DNA is TGTGCCAGCAGTCCTCGAGGCAGTGTCAATGAGCAGTTCTTC. Variable domain in full (rest from reference TRBV28 and TRBJ2-1): DVKVTQSSRYLVKRTGEKVFLECVQDMDHENMFWYRQDPGLGLRLIYFSYDVKMKEKGDIPEGYSVSREKKERFSLILESASTNQTSMYLCASSPRGSVNEQFFGPGTRLTVL.